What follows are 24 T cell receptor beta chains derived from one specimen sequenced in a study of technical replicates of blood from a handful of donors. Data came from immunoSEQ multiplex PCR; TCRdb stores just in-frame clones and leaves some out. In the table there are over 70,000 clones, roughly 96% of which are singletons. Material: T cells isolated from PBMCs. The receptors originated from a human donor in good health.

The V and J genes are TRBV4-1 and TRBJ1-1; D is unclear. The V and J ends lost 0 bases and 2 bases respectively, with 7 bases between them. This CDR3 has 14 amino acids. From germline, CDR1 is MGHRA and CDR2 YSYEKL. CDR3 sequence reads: CASSQEAANTEAFF. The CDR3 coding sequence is TGCGCCAGCAGCCAAGAGGCGGCTAACACTGAAGCTTTCTTT.

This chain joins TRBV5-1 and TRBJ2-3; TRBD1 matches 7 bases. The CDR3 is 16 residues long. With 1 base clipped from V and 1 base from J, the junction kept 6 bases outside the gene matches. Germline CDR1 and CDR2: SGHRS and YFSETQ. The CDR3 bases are TGCGCCAGCAGCTTGAGCGACAGGGCGCGCACAGATACGCAGTATTTT. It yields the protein CASSLSDRARTDTQYF.

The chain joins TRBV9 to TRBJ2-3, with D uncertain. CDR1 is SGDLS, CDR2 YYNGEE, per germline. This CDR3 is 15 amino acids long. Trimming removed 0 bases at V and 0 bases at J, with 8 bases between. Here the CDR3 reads CASSVDGPSTDTQYF. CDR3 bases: TGTGCCAGCAGCGTAGATGGGCCTAGCACAGATACGCAGTATTTT.

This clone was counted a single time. For the CDR3, the DNA is TGTGCCAGCACCTTTGACAGGGTAAGCACTGAAGCTTTCTTT. Its protein product is CASTFDRVSTEAFF. The chain employs TRBV11-2 and TRBJ1-1; 7 nucleotides align to TRBD1. Germline CDR1 is SGHAT and CDR2 is FQNNGV. This CDR3 contains 14 residues. V shed 7 bases, J shed 4 bases, and the junction held 9 bases outside the gene matches.

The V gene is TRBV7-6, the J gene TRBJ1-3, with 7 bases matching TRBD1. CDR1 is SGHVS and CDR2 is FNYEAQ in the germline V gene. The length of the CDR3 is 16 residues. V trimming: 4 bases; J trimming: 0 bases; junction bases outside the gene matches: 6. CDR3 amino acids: CASSSRTGVSGNTIYF. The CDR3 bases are TGTGCCAGCAGCTCCCGGACAGGAGTCTCTGGAAACACCATATATTTT.

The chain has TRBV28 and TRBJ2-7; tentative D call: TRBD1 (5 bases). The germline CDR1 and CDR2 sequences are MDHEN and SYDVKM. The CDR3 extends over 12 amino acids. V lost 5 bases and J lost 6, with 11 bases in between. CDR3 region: CASSQGRAEQYF. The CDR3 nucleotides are TGTGCCAGCAGTCAGGGTCGGGCCGAGCAGTACTTC.

CDR3: CASSLDRNYGYTF. CDR3 coding DNA: TGCGCCAGCAGCTTGGACAGGAACTATGGCTACACCTTC. The chain combines TRBV5-1 with TRBJ1-2; perhaps TRBD1 as D (5 bases). The germline gives CDR1 SGHRS, CDR2 YFSETQ. The CDR3 has 13 amino acids. V was shortened by 0 bases and J by 2 bases, with 5 bases between the two germline ends.

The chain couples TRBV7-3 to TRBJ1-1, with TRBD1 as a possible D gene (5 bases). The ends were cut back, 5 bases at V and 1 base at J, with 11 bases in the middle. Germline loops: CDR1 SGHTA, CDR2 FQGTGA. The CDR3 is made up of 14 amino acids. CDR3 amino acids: CASSLNGQNTEAFF. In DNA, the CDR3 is TGTGCCAGCAGCCTAAACGGACAGAACACTGAAGCTTTCTTT.

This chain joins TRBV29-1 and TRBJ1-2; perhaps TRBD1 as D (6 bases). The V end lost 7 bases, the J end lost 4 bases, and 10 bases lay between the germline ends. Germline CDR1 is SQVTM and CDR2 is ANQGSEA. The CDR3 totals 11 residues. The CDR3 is CSGRDTYGYTF. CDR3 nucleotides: TGCAGCGGACGGGACACCTATGGCTACACCTTC.

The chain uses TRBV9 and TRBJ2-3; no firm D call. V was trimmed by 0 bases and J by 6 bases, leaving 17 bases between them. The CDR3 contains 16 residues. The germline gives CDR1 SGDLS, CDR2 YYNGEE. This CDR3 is CASSVAPQEVADTQYF. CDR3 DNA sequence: TGTGCCAGCAGCGTAGCTCCTCAGGAAGTTGCGGATACGCAGTATTTT. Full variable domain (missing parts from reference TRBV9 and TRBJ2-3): DSGVTQTPKHLITATGQRVTLRCSPRSGDLSVYWYQQSLDQGLQFLIQYYNGEERAKGNILERFSAQQFPDLHSELNLSSLELGDSALYFCASSVAPQEVADTQYFGPGTRLTVL.

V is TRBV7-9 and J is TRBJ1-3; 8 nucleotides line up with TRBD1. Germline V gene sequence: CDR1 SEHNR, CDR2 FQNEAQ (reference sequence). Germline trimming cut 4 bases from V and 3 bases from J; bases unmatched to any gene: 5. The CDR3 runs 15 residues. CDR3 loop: CASSSPQGVGNTIYF. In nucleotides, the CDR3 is TGTGCCAGCAGCTCTCCACAGGGGGTTGGAAACACCATATATTTT.

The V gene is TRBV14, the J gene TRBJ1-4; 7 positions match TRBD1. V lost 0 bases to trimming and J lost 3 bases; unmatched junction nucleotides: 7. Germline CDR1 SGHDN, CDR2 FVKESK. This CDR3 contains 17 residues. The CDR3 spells CASSQDKGTAANEKLFF. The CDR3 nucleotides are TGTGCCAGCAGCCAAGATAAAGGGACAGCGGCTAATGAAAAACTGTTTTTT.

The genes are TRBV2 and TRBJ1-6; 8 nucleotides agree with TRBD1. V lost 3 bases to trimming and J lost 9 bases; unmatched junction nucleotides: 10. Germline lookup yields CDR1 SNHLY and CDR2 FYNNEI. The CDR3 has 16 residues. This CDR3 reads CASSDLPTGVGSPLHF. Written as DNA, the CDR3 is TGTGCCAGCAGTGACCTCCCGACAGGGGTAGGTTCACCCCTCCACTTT. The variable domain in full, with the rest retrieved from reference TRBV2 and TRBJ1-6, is EPEVTQTPSHQVTQMGQEVILRCVPISNHLYFYWYRQILGQKVEFLVSFYNNEISEKSEIFDDQFSVERPDGSNFTLKIRSTKLEDSAMYFCASSDLPTGVGSPLHFGNGTRLTVT.

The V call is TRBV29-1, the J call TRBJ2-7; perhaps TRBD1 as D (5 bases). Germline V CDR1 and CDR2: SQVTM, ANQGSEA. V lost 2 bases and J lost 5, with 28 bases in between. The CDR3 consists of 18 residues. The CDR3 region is CSVEKRNEAGLAFNEQYF. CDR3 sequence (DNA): TGCAGCGTTGAAAAACGTAATGAGGCAGGGCTGGCGTTTAACGAGCAGTACTTC.

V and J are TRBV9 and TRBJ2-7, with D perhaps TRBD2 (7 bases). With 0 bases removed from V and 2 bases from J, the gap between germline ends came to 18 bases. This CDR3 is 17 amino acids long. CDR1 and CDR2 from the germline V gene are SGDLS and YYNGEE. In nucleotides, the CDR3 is TGTGCCAGCAGCGTAGAAGGGGGGGGCCTACGCACCTACGAGCAGTACTTC. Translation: CASSVEGGGLRTYEQYF.

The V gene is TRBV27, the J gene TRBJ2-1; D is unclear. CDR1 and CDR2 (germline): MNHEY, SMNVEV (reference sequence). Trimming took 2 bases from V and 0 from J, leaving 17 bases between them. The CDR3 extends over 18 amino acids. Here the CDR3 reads CASSLPPSLVSSYNEQFF. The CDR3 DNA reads TGTGCCAGCAGTTTACCACCCAGTCTTGTAAGCTCCTACAATGAGCAGTTCTTC.

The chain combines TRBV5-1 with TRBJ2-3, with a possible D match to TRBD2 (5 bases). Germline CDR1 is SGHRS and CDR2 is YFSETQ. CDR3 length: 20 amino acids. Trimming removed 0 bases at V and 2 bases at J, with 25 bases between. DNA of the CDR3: TGCGCCAGCAGCTTGGTGGGAGACGGATCAGCGTACCCCCACACAGATACGCAGTATTTT. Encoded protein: CASSLVGDGSAYPHTDTQYF.

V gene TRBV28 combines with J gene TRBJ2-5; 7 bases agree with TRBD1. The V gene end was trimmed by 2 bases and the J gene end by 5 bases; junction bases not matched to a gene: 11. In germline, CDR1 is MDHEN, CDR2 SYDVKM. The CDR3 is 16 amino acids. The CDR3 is CASSLQLRGFGETQYF. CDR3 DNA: TGTGCCAGCAGTTTACAGCTCAGGGGGTTTGGGGAGACCCAGTACTTC. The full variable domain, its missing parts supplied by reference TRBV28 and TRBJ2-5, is DVKVTQSSRYLVKRTGEKVFLECVQDMDHENMFWYRQDPGLGLRLIYFSYDVKMKEKGDIPEGYSVSREKKERFSLILESASTNQTSMYLCASSLQLRGFGETQYFGPGTRLLVL.

CDR3 nucleotide sequence: TGTGCCAGCAGGGGGGGGTTCCCTCGCTATGGCTACACCTTC. This codes for CASRGGFPRYGYTF. This sequence joins TRBV6-1 and TRBJ1-2; the D gene is possibly TRBD1 (5 bases). CDR3 length equals 14 residues. Germline V gene lookup returns CDR1 MNHNS and CDR2 SASEGT. The V end was cut by 6 bases, the J end by 4 bases, with 15 bases between.

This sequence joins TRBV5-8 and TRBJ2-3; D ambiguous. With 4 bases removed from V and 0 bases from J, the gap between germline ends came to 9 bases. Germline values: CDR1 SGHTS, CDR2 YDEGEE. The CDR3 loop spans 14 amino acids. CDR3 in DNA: TGTGCCAGCAGCCTGGTCTCTAGCACAGATACGCAGTATTTT. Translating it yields CASSLVSSTDTQYF.

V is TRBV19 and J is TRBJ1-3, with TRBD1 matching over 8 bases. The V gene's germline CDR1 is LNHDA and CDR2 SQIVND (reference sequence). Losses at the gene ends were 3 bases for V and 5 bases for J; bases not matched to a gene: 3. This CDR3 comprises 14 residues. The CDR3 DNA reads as TGTGCCAGTAGTATTTCAGGGGGCCGAAACACCATATATTTT. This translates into CASSISGGRNTIYF.

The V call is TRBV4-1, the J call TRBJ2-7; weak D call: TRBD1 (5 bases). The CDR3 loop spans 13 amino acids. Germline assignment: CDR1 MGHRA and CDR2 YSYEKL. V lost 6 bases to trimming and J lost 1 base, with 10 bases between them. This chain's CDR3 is CASRAAGSYEQYF. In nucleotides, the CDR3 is TGCGCCAGCAGGGCAGCAGGGTCCTACGAGCAGTACTTC.

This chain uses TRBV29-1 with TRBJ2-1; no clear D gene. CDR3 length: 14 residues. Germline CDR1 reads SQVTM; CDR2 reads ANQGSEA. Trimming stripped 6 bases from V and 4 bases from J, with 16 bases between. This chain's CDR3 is CSVVVVASYNEQFF. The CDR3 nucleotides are TGCAGCGTGGTGGTGGTGGCCTCGTACAATGAGCAGTTCTTC.

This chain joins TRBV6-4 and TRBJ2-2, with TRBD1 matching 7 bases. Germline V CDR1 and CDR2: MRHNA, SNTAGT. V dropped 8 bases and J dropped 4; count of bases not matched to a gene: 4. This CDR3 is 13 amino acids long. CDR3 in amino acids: CASPGQITGELFF. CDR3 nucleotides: TGTGCCAGCCCGGGACAGATCACCGGGGAGCTGTTTTTT.